These 11 T cell receptor beta chains were all obtained from the same sample, sequenced in a study of T cells after yellow fever vaccination. TCRdb reprocessed the 5' RACE reads with MiXCR, giving one entry per CDR3 protein. The sample lists 35,000 to 55,000 distinct CDR3 sequences, around 6.4% occurring once. Sequencing used PBMCs, either bulk or a sorted T-cell subset (CD4+, CD8+, memory, or dextramer-sorted; not recorded which), obtained 45 days after the yellow fever booster vaccination. These receptors all come from a man aged 30-40 years who received the YFV17D yellow fever vaccine.

This clonotype has at least ten counts. CDR3 coding DNA: TGTGCCAGCAGCTTAGACCGTCCCGCGGGAGGTGGCAATGAGCAGTTCTTC. Translating gives CASSLDRPAGGGNEQFF. The V call is TRBV11-3, the J call TRBJ2-1; 8 nucleotides line up with TRBD2. The J segment lost 6 bases and the V segment lost 0 bases, leaving 10 bases of the junction unmatched. Germline CDR1 is SGHNT and CDR2 is YENEEA. The CDR3 contains 17 residues.

This clonotype was counted a few times. The CDR3 DNA sequence: TGTGCCAGCAGCTTTTGGGTCGGCGAAAAGGACTTCTACGAGCAGTACTTC. It translates to CASSFWVGEKDFYEQYF. The chain carries TRBV12-1 and TRBJ2-7. TRBV12-1 is shown as a pseudogene. The CDR3 extends over 17 amino acids.

There are many counts of this clonotype. The chain has TRBV6-5 and TRBJ2-2; 14 bases map to TRBD2. The junction had 9 bases not matched to a gene; V was cut back by 5 bases and J by 4 bases. This CDR3 region has 18 residues. Germline V gene sequence: CDR1 MNHEY, CDR2 SVGAGI. The CDR3 DNA sequence: TGTGCCAGCAGTCGTCAACGACTAGCGGGAGGGGGCACCGGGGAGCTGTTTTTT. It encodes CASSRQRLAGGGTGELFF.

The sample holds many counts of this clonotype. V and J are TRBV6-6 and TRBJ1-2, with D possibly matching TRBD1 (5 bases). The CDR3 is 13 amino acids. V was clipped by 5 bases and J by 5 bases, with 12 bases between them. Germline V gene data show CDR1 as MNHNY and CDR2 as SVGAGI (reference sequence). CDR3 in DNA: TGTGCCAGCAGTGATCGCCGGGGGTATGGCTACACCTTC. Translating it yields CASSDRRGYGYTF.

At least ten counts were recorded for this clonotype. The chain joins TRBV21-1 to TRBJ2-3. TRBV21-1 is a pseudogene segment. This CDR3 comprises 11 residues. As DNA, the CDR3 is TGTGCCAGCAGCCCCACAGATACGCAGTATTTT. This sequence encodes CASSPTDTQYF.

This clonotype was observed at least ten times. The chain recombines TRBV5-1 with TRBJ2-3; TRBD2 matches 14 bases. The CDR3 is 15 amino acids. V lost 4 bases, J lost 4 bases, and 2 bases stayed unmatched. The germline gives CDR1 SGHRS, CDR2 YFSETQ. The CDR3 nucleotides are TGCGCCAGCAGCGGGACTAGCGGGAGACCAGATACGCAGTATTTT. This sequence encodes CASSGTSGRPDTQYF. The full variable domain, rest sourced from reference TRBV5-1 and TRBJ2-3, is KAGVTQTPRYLIKTRGQQVTLSCSPISGHRSVSWYQQTPGQGLQFLFEYFSETQRNKGNFPGRFSGRQFSNSRSEMNVSTLELGDSALYLCASSGTSGRPDTQYFGPGTRLTVL.

The chain employs TRBV20-1 and TRBJ2-4, with D perhaps TRBD2 (5 bases). The CDR3 covers 17 residues. V was pared by 5 bases and J by 8 bases, with 28 bases between. Germline V lookup: CDR1 DFQATT, CDR2 SNEGSKA (reference sequence). The CDR3 loop reads CSAEKGASGALGDIQYF. CDR3 DNA sequence: TGCAGTGCTGAAAAAGGTGCCAGCGGAGCCCTCGGGGACATTCAGTACTTC.

V and J are TRBV7-8 and TRBJ2-4; D assignment may be TRBD1 or TRBD2 (7 bases each). Germline CDR1 reads SGHVS; CDR2 reads FQNEAQ. Trimming cost V 3 bases and J 7 bases, with 16 bases left between them. CDR3 length: 15 amino acids. CDR3 loop: CASSFKAGGGNIQYF. The DNA of the CDR3 is TGTGCCAGCAGCTTCAAGGCAGGGGGAGGGAACATTCAGTACTTC. Full variable domain (remainder filled in from reference TRBV7-8 and TRBJ2-4): GAGVSQSPRYKVAKRGQDVALRCDPISGHVSLFWYQQALGQGPEFLTYFQNEAQLDKSGLPSDRFFAERPEGSVSTLKIQRTQQEDSAVYLCASSFKAGGGNIQYFGAGTRLSVL.

This clonotype was seen a handful of times. This chain links TRBV15 with TRBJ2-5; 9 positions match TRBD2. The junction had 6 bases not matched to a gene; V was cut back by 3 bases and J by 4 bases. Germline assignment: CDR1 LNHNV and CDR2 YYDKDF (reference sequence). The CDR3 runs 15 residues. DNA for the CDR3: TGTGCCACCAGCAGGATGGGAGCGGGAGGAGAGACCCAGTACTTC. It translates to CATSRMGAGGETQYF.

The sample holds many counts of this clonotype. The CDR3 sequence: CSALEAGRAGELFF. CDR3 nucleotides: TGCAGCGCCTTAGAGGCAGGGCGCGCCGGGGAGCTGTTTTTT. The chain combines TRBV29-1 with TRBJ2-2, with D maybe TRBD1 (5 bases). Trimming removed 7 bases at V and 6 bases at J, with 18 bases between. This CDR3 has 14 amino acids. CDR1 and CDR2 from the germline V gene are SQVTM and ANQGSEA.

This clonotype was seen only a few times. For the CDR3, the DNA is TGCAGTGCTAGAGATTCGGTGACAGATACGCAGTATTTT. This gives the protein CSARDSVTDTQYF. V is TRBV20-1 and J is TRBJ2-3, with D unresolved. The germline V gene encodes CDR1 DFQATT and CDR2 SNEGSKA (reference sequence). The CDR3 runs to 13 residues. Trimming removed 0 bases from V and 3 bases from J, with 7 bases in between.